This TCR beta chain was retrieved from a study of graft-versus-host responses after intestinal transplantation. Background on the study: Each transplant was multivisceral, liver-intestinal, or isolated intestinal. Once they had received anti-thymocyte globulin induction, all recipients took tacrolimus and steroids for approximately 3 years. Findings and limits, study-wide: GvH clones surfaced in recipient marrow, some emerging earlier in ileum or blood.

The protocol was immunoSEQ multiplex PCR, while the TCRdb copy is restricted to in-frame clones and leaves out a portion. The sample holds tens of thousands of clones; approximately 90% are singletons and the top ten take 5% to 6.5%. Concerning this clone itself: Its cognate antigen is unknown.

The CDR3 extends over 16 amino acids. Trimming pared 6 bases from V and 0 bases from J, leaving 16 bases between. The V gene's germline CDR1 is MNHEY and CDR2 SMNVEV (reference sequence). The sequence was collected from a human donor who received an intestinal transplant. The J gene is TRBJ2-3, the V gene TRBV27; D may match TRBD1 or TRBD2 (6 bases each). The sample in question was unstimulated CD8+ T cells sorted from spleen or lymph node cells, obtained before intestinal transplant. CDR3: CASSKQGGVSTDTQYF. The CDR3, as DNA: TGTGCCAGCAGCAAACAGGGAGGAGTAAGCACAGATACGCAGTATTTT.